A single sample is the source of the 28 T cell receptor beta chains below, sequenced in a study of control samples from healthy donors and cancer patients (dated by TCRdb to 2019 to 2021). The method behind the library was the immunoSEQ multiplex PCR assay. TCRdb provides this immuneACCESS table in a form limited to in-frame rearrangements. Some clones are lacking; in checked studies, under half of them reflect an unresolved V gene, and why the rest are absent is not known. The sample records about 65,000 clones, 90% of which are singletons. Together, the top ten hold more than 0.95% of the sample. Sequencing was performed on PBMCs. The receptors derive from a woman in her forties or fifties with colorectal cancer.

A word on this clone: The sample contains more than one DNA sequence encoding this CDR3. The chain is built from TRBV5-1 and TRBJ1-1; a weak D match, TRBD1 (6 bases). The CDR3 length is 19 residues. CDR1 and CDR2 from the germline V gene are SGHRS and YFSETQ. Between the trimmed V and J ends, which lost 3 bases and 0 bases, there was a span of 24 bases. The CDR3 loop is CASSWGRGATRTLNTEAFF. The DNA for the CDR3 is TGCGCCAGCAGCTGGGGTCGGGGGGCGACGCGAACTCTGAACACTGAAGCTTTCTTT.

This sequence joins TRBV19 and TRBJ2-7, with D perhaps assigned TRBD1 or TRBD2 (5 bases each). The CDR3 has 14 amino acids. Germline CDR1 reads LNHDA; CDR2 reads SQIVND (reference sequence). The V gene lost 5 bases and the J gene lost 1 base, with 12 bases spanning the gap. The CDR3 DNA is TGTGCCAGTAGTGCCGGGACCGTGTCCTACGAGCAGTACTTC. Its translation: CASSAGTVSYEQYF.

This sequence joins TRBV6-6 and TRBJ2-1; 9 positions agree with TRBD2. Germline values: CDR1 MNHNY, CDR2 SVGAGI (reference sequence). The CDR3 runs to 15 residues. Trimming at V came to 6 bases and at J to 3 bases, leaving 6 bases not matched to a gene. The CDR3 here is CASRSSGSFYNEQFF. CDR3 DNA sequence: TGTGCCAGCAGGAGTAGCGGGAGTTTCTACAATGAGCAGTTCTTC.

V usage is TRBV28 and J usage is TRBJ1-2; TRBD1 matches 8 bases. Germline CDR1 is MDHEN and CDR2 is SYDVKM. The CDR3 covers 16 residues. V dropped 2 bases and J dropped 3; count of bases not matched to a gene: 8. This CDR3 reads CASSLGGQVDYYGYTF. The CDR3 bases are TGTGCCAGCAGTTTAGGGGGACAGGTGGACTACTATGGCTACACCTTC.

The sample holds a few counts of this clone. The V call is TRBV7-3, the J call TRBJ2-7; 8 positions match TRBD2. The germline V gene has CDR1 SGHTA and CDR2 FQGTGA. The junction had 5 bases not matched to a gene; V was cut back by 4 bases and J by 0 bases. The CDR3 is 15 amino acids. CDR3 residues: CASSSQAGASYEQYF. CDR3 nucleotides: TGTGCCAGCAGCTCGCAAGCGGGGGCCTCCTACGAGCAGTACTTC. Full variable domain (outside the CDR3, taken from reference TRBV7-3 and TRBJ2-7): GAGVSQTPSNKVTEKGKYVELRCDPISGHTALYWYRQSLGQGPEFLIYFQGTGAADDSGLPNDRFFAVRPEGSVSTLKIQRTERGDSAVYLCASSSQAGASYEQYFGPGTRLTVT.

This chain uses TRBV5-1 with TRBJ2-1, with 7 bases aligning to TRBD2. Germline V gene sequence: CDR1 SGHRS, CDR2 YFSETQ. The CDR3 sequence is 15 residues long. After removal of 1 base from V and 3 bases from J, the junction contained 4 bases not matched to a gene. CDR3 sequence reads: CASSLKRGVYNEQFF. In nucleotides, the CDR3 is TGCGCCAGCAGCTTGAAGCGGGGTGTCTACAATGAGCAGTTCTTC.

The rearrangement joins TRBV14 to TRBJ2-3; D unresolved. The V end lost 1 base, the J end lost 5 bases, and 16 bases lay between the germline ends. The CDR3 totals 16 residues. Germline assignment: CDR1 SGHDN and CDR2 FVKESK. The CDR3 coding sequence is TGTGCCAGCAGCCAAGGAGAGCCACCTTCGGGAGATACGCAGTATTTT. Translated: CASSQGEPPSGDTQYF.

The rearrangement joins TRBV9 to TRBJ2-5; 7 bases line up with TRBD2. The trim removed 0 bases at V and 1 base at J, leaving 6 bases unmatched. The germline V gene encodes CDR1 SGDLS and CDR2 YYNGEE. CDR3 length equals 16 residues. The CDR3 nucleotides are TGTGCCAGCAGCGTAGGGGGCGGGGGTTCCCAAGAGACCCAGTACTTC. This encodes CASSVGGGGSQETQYF. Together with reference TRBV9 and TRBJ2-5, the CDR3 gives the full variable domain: DSGVTQTPKHLITATGQRVTLRCSPRSGDLSVYWYQQSLDQGLQFLIQYYNGEERAKGNILERFSAQQFPDLHSELNLSSLELGDSALYFCASSVGGGGSQETQYFGPGTRLLVL.

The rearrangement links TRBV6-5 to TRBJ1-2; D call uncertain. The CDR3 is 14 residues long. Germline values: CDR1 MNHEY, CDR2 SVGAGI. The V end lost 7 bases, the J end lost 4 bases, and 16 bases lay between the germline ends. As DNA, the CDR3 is TGTGCCAGCACCCGAGGCGGTAACGCCTATGGCTACACCTTC. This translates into CASTRGGNAYGYTF.

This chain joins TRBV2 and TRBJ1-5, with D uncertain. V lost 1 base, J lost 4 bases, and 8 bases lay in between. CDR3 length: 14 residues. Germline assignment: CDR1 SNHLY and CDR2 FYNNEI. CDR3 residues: CASSEGSWNQPQHF. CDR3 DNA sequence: TGTGCCAGCAGTGAAGGCAGTTGGAATCAGCCCCAGCATTTT.

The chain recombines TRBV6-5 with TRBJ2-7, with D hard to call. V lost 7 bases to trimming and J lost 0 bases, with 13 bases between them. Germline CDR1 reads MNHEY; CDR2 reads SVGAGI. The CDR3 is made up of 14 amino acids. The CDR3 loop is CASTGTVASYEQYF. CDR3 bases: TGTGCCAGCACAGGAACAGTCGCCTCCTACGAGCAGTACTTC.

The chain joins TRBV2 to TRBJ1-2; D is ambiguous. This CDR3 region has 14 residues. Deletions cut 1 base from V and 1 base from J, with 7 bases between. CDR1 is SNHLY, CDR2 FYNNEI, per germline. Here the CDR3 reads CASSEGRINYGYTF. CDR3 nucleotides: TGTGCCAGCAGTGAAGGGCGGATTAACTATGGCTACACCTTC.

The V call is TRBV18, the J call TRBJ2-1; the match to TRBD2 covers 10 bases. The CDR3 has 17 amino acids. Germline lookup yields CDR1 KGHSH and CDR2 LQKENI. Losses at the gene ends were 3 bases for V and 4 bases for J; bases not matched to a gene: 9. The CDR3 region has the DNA TGTGCCAGCTCACCCCCGACTCTAGCGGGAGATTACAATGAGCAGTTCTTC. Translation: CASSPPTLAGDYNEQFF.

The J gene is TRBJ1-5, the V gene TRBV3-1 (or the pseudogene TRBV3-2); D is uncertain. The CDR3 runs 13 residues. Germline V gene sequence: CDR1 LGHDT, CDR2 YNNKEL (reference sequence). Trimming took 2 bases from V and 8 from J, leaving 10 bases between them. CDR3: CASSQSRLEPQHF. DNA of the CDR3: TGTGCCAGCAGCCAAAGCCGTCTCGAGCCCCAGCATTTT.

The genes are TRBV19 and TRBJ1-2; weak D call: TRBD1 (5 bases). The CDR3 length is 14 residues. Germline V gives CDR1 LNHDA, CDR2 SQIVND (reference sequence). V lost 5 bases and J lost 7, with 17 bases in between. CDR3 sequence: CASSEIQVFGGYTF. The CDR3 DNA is TGTGCCAGTAGTGAAATACAGGTGTTCGGTGGCTACACCTTC.

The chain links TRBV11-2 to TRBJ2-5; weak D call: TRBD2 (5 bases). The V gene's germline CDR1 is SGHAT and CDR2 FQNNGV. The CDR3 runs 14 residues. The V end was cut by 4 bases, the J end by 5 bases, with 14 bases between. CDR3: CASSSRGLGETQYF. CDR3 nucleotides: TGTGCCAGCAGCTCACGGGGTTTGGGGGAGACCCAGTACTTC.

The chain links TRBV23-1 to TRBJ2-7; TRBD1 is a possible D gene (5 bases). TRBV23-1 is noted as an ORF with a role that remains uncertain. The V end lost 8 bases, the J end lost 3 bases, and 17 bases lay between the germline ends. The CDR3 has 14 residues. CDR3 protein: CASQTGQGHYEQYF. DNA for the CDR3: TGCGCCAGCCAAACTGGGCAGGGCCACTACGAGCAGTACTTC.

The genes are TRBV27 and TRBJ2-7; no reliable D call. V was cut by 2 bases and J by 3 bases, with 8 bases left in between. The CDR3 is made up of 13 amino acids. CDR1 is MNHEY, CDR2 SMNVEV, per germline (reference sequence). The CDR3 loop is CASSLEIGYEQYF. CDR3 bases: TGTGCCAGCAGTTTAGAAATCGGCTACGAGCAGTACTTC.

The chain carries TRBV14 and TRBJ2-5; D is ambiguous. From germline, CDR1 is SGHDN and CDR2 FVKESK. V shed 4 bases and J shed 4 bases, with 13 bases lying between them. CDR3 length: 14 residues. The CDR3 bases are TGTGCCAGCAGCCCATTGACGGGCTCAGAGACCCAGTACTTC. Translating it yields CASSPLTGSETQYF.

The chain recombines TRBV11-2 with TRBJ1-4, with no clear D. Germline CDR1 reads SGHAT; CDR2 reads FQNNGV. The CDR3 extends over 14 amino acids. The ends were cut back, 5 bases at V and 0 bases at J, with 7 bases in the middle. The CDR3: CASSPSTTNEKLFF. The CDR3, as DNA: TGTGCCAGCAGCCCAAGCACAACTAATGAAAAACTGTTTTTT. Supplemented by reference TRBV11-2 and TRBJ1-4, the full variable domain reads EAGVAQSPRYKIIEKRQSVAFWCNPISGHATLYWYQQILGQGPKLLIQFQNNGVVDDSQLPKDRFSAERLKGVDSTLKIQPAKLEDSAVYLCASSPSTTNEKLFFGSGTQLSVL.

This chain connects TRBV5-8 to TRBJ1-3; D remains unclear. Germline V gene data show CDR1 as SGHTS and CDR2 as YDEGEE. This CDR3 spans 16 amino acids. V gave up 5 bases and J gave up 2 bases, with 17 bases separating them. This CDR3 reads CASSLGSFGPGNTIYF. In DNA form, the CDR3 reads TGTGCCAGCAGTCTCGGGAGTTTTGGTCCTGGAAACACCATATATTTT.

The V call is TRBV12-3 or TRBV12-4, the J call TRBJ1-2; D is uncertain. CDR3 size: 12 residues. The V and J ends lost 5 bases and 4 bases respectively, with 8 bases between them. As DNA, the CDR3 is TGTGCCAGCAGTCGGTCCAGCTATGGCTACACCTTC. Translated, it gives CASSRSSYGYTF.

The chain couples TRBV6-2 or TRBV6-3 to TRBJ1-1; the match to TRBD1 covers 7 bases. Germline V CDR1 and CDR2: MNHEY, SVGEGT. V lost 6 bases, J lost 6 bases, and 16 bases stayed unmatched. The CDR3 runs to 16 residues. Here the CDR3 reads CASSFGTEATGPEAFF. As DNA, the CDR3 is TGTGCCAGCAGCTTCGGGACAGAAGCGACTGGCCCTGAAGCTTTCTTT.

CDR3 amino acids: CASRLAGGLNEQFF. CDR3 nucleotides: TGTGCCAGCAGACTAGCGGGAGGACTGAATGAGCAGTTCTTC. V gene TRBV2 combines with J gene TRBJ2-1; 12 positions agree with TRBD2. From germline, CDR1 is SNHLY and CDR2 FYNNEI. Trimming took 6 bases from V and 7 from J; bases not matched to a gene: 4. The CDR3 loop spans 14 amino acids.

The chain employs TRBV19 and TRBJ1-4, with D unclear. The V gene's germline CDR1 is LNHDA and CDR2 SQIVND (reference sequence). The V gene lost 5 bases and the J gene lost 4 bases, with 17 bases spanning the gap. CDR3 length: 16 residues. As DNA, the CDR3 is TGTGCCAGTAGTCCGAGCCGCCCCCCTGGTAATGAAAAACTGTTTTTT. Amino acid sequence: CASSPSRPPGNEKLFF.

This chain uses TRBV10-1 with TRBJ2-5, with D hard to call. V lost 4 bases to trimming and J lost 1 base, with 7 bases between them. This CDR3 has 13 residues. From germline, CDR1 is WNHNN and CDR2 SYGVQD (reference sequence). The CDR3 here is CASSGTPQETQYF. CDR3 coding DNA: TGCGCCAGCAGTGGGACGCCCCAAGAGACCCAGTACTTC.

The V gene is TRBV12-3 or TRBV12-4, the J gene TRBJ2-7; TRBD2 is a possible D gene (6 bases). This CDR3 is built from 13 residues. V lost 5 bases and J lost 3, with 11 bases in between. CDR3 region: CASSPRGIYEQYF. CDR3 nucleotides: TGTGCCAGCAGTCCCCGGGGGATCTACGAGCAGTACTTC.

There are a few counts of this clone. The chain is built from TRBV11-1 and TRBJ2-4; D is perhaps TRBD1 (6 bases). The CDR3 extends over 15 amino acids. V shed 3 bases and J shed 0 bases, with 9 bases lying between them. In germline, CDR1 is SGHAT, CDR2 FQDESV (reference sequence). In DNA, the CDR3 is TGTGCCAGCAGCTTCGGACAGAGAGCCAAAAACATTCAGTACTTC. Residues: CASSFGQRAKNIQYF.